The clone carrying this T cell receptor (beta chain) was observed a few times. TCRdb called the 5' RACE reads again in MiXCR, with one record for every CDR3 protein. The sample has about 190,000 distinct CDR3 sequences; roughly 15% are singletons. The CDR3 contains 15 residues. This specimen belongs to a study of identical twins. This sample also appeared in a second study, on T cells expressing NK-cell markers. As reported in that work: Anti-gamma-delta TCR antibody use in several experiments restricted sorting to alpha-beta TCR T cells. These clonotypes also led the CD3+CD56-NKG2C+ fraction in several donors. Whether expanded NKG2C+ T cell clones recognized HCMV stayed uncertain.

This sequence originates from a young woman in good health. The sample taken for sequencing was CD8+ T cells sorted from blood. The chain employs TRBV21-1 and TRBJ1-5. TRBV21-1 is a pseudogene. The DNA for the CDR3 is TGTGCCAGCAGCAAAGCCATGGACAGGAATCAGCCCCAGCATTTT. It is translated as CASSKAMDRNQPQHF.